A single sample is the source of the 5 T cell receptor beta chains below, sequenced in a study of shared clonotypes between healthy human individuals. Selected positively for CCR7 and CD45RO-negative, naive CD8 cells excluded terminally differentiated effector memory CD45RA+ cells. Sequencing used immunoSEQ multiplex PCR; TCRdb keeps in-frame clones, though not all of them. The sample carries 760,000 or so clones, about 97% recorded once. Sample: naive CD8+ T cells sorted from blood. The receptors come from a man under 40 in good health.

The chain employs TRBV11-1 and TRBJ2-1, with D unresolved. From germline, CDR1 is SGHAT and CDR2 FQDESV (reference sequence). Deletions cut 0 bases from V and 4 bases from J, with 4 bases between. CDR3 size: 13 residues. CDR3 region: CASSLAEYNEQFF. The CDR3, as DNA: TGTGCCAGCAGCTTAGCAGAATACAATGAGCAGTTCTTC.

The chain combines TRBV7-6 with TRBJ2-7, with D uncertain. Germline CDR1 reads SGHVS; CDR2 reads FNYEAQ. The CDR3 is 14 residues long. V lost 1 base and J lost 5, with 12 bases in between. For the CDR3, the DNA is TGTGCCAGCAGCTTAGGCGGCTCCGATGACGAGCAGTACTTC. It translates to CASSLGGSDDEQYF.

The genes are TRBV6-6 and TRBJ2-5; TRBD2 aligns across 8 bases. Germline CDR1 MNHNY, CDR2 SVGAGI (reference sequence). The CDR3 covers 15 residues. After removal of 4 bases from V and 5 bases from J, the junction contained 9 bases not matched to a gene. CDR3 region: CASSWGAGEGETQYF. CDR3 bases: TGTGCCAGCAGTTGGGGAGCGGGAGAGGGGGAGACCCAGTACTTC.

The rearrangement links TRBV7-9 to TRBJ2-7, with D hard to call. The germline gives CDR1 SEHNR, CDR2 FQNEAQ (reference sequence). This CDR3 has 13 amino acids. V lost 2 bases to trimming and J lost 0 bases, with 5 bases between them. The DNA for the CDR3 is TGTGCCAGCAGCTTACAGATCTCCTACGAGCAGTACTTC. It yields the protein CASSLQISYEQYF.

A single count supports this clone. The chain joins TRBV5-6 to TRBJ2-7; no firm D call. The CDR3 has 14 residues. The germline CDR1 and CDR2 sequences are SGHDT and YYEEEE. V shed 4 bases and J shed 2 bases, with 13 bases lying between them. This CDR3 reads CASSPVMGPYEQYF. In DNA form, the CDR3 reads TGTGCCAGCAGCCCCGTCATGGGTCCCTACGAGCAGTACTTC.